The source of this TCR beta chain is a study of OX40 agonist ivuxolimab in advanced cancers. Only in-frame clones appear in the TCRdb table, and some are missing; sequencing was by immunoSEQ multiplex PCR. The sample holds 35,000 to 40,000 clones, 85% to 90% seen once. V was shortened by 8 bases and J by 7 bases, with 18 bases between the two germline ends. From germline, CDR1 is MNHNS and CDR2 SASEGT. The CDR3 runs 13 residues. The starting material was CD4+ or CD8+ T cells sorted from blood, obtained in a trial of the OX40 agonist ivuxolimab. The TCR was taken from an adult with an advanced solid tumor such as melanoma, head and neck, liver or kidney cancer. V usage is TRBV6-1 and J usage is TRBJ2-7; a possible D gene is TRBD2 (6 bases). The CDR3 DNA follows: TGTGCCAGCTCAGCCGGGGGTCTCGAAGAGCAGTACTTC. It yields the protein CASSAGGLEEQYF.